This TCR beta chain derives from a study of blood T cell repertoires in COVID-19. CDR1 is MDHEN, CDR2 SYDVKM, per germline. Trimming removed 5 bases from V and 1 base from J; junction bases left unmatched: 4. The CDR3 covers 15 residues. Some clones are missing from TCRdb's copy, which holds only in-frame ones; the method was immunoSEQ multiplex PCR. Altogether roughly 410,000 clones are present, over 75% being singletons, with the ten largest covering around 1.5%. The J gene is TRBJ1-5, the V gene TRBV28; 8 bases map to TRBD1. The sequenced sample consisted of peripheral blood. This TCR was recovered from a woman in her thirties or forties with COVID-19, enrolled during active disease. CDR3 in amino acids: CASSPGQGSNQPQHF. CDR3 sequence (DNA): TGTGCCAGCAGTCCCGGACAGGGAAGCAATCAGCCCCAGCATTTT.